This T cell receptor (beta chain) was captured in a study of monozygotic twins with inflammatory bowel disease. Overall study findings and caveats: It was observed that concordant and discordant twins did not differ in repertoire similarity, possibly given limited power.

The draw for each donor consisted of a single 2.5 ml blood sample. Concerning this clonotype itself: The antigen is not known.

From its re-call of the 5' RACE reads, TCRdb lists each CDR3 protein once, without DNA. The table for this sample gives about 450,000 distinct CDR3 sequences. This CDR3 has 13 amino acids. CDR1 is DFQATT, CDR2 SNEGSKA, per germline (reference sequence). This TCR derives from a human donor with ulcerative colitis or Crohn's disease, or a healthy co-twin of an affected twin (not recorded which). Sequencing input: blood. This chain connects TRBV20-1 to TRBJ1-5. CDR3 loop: CSARGLQNQPQHF.